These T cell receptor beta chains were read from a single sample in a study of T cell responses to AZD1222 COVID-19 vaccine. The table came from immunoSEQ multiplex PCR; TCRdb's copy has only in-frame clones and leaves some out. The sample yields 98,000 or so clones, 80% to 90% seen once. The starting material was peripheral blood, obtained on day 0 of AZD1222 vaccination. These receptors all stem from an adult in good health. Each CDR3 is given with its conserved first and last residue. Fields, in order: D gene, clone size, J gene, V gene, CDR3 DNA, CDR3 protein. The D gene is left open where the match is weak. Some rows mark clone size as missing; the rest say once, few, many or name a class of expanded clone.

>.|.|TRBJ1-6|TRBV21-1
TGTGCCAGCAGCAAACGCAGAGGCAGGGGTTCACCCCTCCACTTT
CASSKRRGRGSPLHF
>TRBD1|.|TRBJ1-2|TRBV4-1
TGCGCCAGCAGCCTAGAGGACAGGGTATCAGGTGCTGATGGCTACACCTTC
CASSLEDRVSGADGYTF
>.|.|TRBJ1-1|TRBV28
TGTGCCAGCAAGGTCGGGGGAACTGAAGCTTTCTTT
CASKVGGTEAFF
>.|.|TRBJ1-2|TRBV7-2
TGTGCCAGCAGCTTAGGTCAGGGTAACTATGGCTACACCTTC
CASSLGQGNYGYTF
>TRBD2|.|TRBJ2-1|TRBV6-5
TGTGCCAGCAGTAGACTAGCATACAATGAGCAGTTCTTC
CASSRLAYNEQFF
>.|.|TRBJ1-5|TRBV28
TGTGCCAGCAGTTCCCTGGACCTTAGCAATCAGCCCCAGCATTTT
CASSSLDLSNQPQHF
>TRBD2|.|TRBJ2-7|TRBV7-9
TGTGCCAGCAGCTTAGTACTCGGTGGCGGGAGGGAAGAGCAGTACTTC
CASSLVLGGGREEQYF
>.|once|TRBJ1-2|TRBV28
TGTGCCAGACAGAAGGACTCGGGAATAGGGGGCTACACCTTC
CARQKDSGIGGYTF
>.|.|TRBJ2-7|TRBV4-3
TGCGCCAGCAGCCAAGATCTCGCAGGGAAGGACGAGCAGTACTTC
CASSQDLAGKDEQYF
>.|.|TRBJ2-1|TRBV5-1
TGCGCCAGCAGCTTGGTTTTTACTGAGCAGTTCTTC
CASSLVFTEQFF
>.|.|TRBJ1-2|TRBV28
TGTGCCAGCAGCGAGAGGGGGGGCGGCTACACCTTC
CASSERGGGYTF
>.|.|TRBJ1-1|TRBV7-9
TGTGCCAGCAGCTGGGGTGGTGGCACTGAAGCTTTCTTT
CASSWGGGTEAFF
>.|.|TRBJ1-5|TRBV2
TGTGCCAGCAGTGGTTCGGGGGAAGGTCTTCAGCCCCAGCATTTT
CASSGSGEGLQPQHF
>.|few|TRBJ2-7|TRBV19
TGTGCCAGTAGTATAGGAGACGCCTCTAACGAGCAGTACTTC
CASSIGDASNEQYF
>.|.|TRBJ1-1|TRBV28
TGTGCCAGCAGTACCCCCCGAGGCCCCGCCACTGAAGCTTTCTTT
CASSTPRGPATEAFF
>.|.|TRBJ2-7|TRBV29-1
TGCAGCGCCGCGGACAGCTACGAGCAGTACTTC
CSAADSYEQYF
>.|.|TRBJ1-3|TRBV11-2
TGTGCCAGCAGCCCCCGTGACACCATATATTTT
CASSPRDTIYF
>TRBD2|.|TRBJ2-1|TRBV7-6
TGTGCCAGCACCGTAGGACTAGTGTACAATGAGCAGTTCTTC
CASTVGLVYNEQFF
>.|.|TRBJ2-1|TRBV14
TGTGCCAGCAGCCAAGCACCGGGTTCACAGTTCTTC
CASSQAPGSQFF
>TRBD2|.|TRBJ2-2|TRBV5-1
TGCGCCAGCAGCTTGGGTGTTCCTGTTAGCGGGAGGAAAACCGGGGAGCTGTTTTTT
CASSLGVPVSGRKTGELFF
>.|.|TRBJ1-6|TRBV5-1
TGCGCCAGCAGCTTGAGCCAGTACTATAATTCACCCCTCCACTTT
CASSLSQYYNSPLHF
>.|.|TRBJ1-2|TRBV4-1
TGCGCCAGCAGCCAAGTAGGGCCCCCCGGGGCGGGCTACACCTTC
CASSQVGPPGAGYTF
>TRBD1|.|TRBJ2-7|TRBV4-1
TGCGCCAGCAGCCAGTCCGACAGGGGCCAAGAGCAGTACTTC
CASSQSDRGQEQYF
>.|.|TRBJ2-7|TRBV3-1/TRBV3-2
TGTGCCAGGCGCGAACAGCCTAACTACGAGCAGTACTTC
CARREQPNYEQYF
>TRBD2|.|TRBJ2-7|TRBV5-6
TGTGCCAGCAGCTTGTTTATGGGACTAGCGGGAGGGCGCTCCTACGAGCAGTACTTC
CASSLFMGLAGGRSYEQYF
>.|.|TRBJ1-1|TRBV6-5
TGTGCCAGCGGGCGACAAGGGCTCATGAACACTGAAGCTTTCTTT
CASGRQGLMNTEAFF
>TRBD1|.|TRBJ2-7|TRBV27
TGTGCCATAGGACAGGGGAACTACGAGCAGTACTTC
CAIGQGNYEQYF
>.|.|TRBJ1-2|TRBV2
TGTGCCAGCAGTGAAGCACAGGGACTCTACTATGGCTACACCTTC
CASSEAQGLYYGYTF
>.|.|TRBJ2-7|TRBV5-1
TGCGCCAGCAGCTTCGTGGAGGGTACGGGGGAGCAGTACTTC
CASSFVEGTGEQYF
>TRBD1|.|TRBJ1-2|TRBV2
TGTGCCAGCAGTGGGACAGGGGGACTATATGGCTACACCTTC
CASSGTGGLYGYTF
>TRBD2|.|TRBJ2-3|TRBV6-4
TGTGCCAGCAGTGAGAGTGCGGGGGGGGCAGCAGATACGCAGTATTTT
CASSESAGGAADTQYF
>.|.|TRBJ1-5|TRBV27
TGTGCCAGCACTGACAGATATAGCAATCAGCCCCAGCATTTT
CASTDRYSNQPQHF
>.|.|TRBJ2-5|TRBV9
TGTGCCAGCAGCGTAGAGGGGGGCCGCCAAGAGACCCAGTACTTC
CASSVEGGRQETQYF
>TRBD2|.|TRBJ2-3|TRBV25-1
TGTGCCAGCAGTGGGTCCGCGCGGGGGGCCACGTATTTT
CASSGSARGATYF
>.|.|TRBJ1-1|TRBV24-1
TGTGCCACCAGTGCCGGTACAGAAAAAGCTTTCTTT
CATSAGTEKAFF
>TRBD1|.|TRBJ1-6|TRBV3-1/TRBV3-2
TGTGCCAGCAGCCAAGATAGTGGGGCAGGGGGGTCTTCACCCCTCCACTTT
CASSQDSGAGGSSPLHF
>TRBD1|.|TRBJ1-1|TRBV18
TGTGCCAGCTCTCCGGACAGGGAGGGGACTGAAGCTTTCTTT
CASSPDREGTEAFF
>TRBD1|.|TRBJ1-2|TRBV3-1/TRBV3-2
TGTGCCAGCAGCCATCGAGGACAGGGGGCTCTCTATGGCTACACCTTC
CASSHRGQGALYGYTF
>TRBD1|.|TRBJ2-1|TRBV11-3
TGTGCCAGCAGCTTTGGGACAGGGGGTTACAATGAGCAGTTCTTC
CASSFGTGGYNEQFF
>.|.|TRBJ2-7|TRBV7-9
TGTGCCAGCAGCTTAGCCGTGGGGCACTACGAGCAGTACTTC
CASSLAVGHYEQYF
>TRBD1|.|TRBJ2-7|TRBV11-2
TGTGCCAGCAGCTCCTACAGGGGTCGCGAGCAGTACTTC
CASSSYRGREQYF
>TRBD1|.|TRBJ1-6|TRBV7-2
TGTGCCAGCAGCTTAGATGGCAGGGGGAATTCACCCCTCCACTTT
CASSLDGRGNSPLHF
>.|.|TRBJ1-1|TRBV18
TGTGCCAGCTCACCATATCCGGGTCCGGACACTGAAGCTTTCTTT
CASSPYPGPDTEAFF
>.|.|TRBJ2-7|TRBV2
TGTGCCAGCAGTGTTGGTCAGGGGGGTTACTACGAGCAGTACTTC
CASSVGQGGYYEQYF
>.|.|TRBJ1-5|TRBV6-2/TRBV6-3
TGTGCCAGCAGCCATTCCATGACGTTCAATAGCAATCAGCCCCAGCATTTT
CASSHSMTFNSNQPQHF
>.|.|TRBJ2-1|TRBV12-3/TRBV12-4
TGTGCCAGCAGGCAGGGGGAGGTAACGTTCTTC
CASRQGEVTFF
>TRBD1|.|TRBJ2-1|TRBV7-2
TGTGCCAGCAGCTTACAGGGGGCGGTAACCTACAATGAGCAGTTCTTC
CASSLQGAVTYNEQFF
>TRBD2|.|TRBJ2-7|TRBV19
TGTGCCAGTAGCCTAGCGGGAGGCCCCTCCTACGAGCAGTACTTC
CASSLAGGPSYEQYF
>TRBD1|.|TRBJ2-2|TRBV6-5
TGTGCCAGCAGTTCGGACAGGGGCGACACCGGGGAGCTGTTTTTT
CASSSDRGDTGELFF
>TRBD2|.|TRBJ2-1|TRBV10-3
TGTGCCATCAGTGAGGGAAGTAGCGGGATGGATGAGCAGTTCTTC
CAISEGSSGMDEQFF
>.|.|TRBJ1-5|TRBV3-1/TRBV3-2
TGTGCCAGCAGCCAGAACCCAAATCGGCGCAATCAGCCCCAGCATTTT
CASSQNPNRRNQPQHF
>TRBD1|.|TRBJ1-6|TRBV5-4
TGTGCCAGCAGCCCCCGGGACAGGGTCAATTCACCCCTCCACTTT
CASSPRDRVNSPLHF
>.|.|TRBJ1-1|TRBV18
TGTGCCAGCTCGAACTATGCCGGGACAGAAGCTTTCTTT
CASSNYAGTEAFF
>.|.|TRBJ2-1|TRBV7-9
TGTGCCAGCAGCTTAGGGGGGACGGATAAGTTCTTC
CASSLGGTDKFF
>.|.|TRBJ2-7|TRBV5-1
TGCGCCAGCAGCCCTGCGACCTCCTACGAGCAGTACTTC
CASSPATSYEQYF
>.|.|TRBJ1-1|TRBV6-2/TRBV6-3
TGTGCCAGCAGTCTTAGTCACCCCTACACTGAAGCTTTCTTT
CASSLSHPYTEAFF
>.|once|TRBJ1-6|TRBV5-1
TGCGCCAGCAGTCCAGGGGACCCTAATTCACCCCTCCACTTT
CASSPGDPNSPLHF